The 10 T cell receptor beta chains below all came from one sample that was sequenced in a study of cytomegalovirus exposure and HLA in healthy donors. Primers: 60 Vbeta forward and 13 Jbeta reverse. Profiled with immunoSEQ multiplex PCR; TCRdb holds only in-frame clones, not every one. The listing records 50,000 to 70,000 clones. Sequenced input: PBMCs. These receptors all come from a woman younger than 30 in good health and CMV-seronegative.

The chain has TRBV7-6 and TRBJ1-2; D is possibly TRBD1 (6 bases). Trimming shortened V by 5 bases and J by 3 bases, and 16 bases separated the two germline ends. Germline CDR1 and CDR2: SGHVS and FNYEAQ. CDR3 length: 15 amino acids. The CDR3 region is CASSATGTSDYGYTF. CDR3 nucleotides: TGTGCCAGCAGCGCAACAGGGACCTCTGACTATGGCTACACCTTC.

This chain connects TRBV5-6 to TRBJ2-3; TRBD2 is a possible D gene (5 bases). Trimming cost V 4 bases and J 5 bases, with 5 bases left between them. Per germline, CDR1 SGHDT and CDR2 YYEEEE. This CDR3 contains 11 residues. CDR3: CASSRGDTQYF. The CDR3 DNA follows: TGTGCCAGCAGCCGGGGAGATACGCAGTATTTT.

The chain uses TRBV5-1 and TRBJ2-7; 8 bases are shared with TRBD1. The CDR3 length is 14 residues. With V trimmed by 3 bases and J by 6 bases, 8 bases remained unmatched. Germline V gene lookup returns CDR1 SGHRS and CDR2 YFSETQ. CDR3 sequence: CASSSGTGRAEQYF. CDR3 nucleotide sequence: TGCGCCAGCAGCTCCGGGACAGGTCGAGCCGAGCAGTACTTC.

The chain uses TRBV6-6 and TRBJ1-4; D possibly corresponds to TRBD1 (6 bases). The CDR3 is 13 amino acids. The ends were cut back, 5 bases at V and 5 bases at J, with 9 bases in the middle. Looked up from germline, CDR1 is MNHNY and CDR2 is SVGAGI (reference sequence). CDR3 amino acids: CASSRTENEKLFF. The DNA for the CDR3 is TGTGCCAGCAGTAGGACAGAGAATGAAAAACTGTTTTTT.

This chain joins TRBV6-5 and TRBJ2-3, with 7 bases identical to TRBD2. There are 15 residues in the CDR3. Germline-derived CDR1 and CDR2 are MNHEY and SVGAGI. V shed 8 bases, J shed 3 bases, and the junction held 11 bases outside the gene matches. CDR3: CASREREASTDTQYF. CDR3 bases: TGTGCCAGCCGCGAACGGGAGGCAAGTACAGATACGCAGTATTTT.

This rearrangement joins TRBV5-1 to TRBJ1-6; 9 bases map to TRBD1. Losses at the gene ends were 3 bases for V and 10 bases for J; bases not matched to a gene: 5. The CDR3 has 14 amino acids. Germline V CDR1 and CDR2: SGHRS, YFSETQ. In DNA form, the CDR3 reads TGCGCCAGCAGCTCAGACAGGGGGGGCTCACCCCTCCACTTT. It translates to CASSSDRGGSPLHF.

The CDR3 coding sequence is TGTGCCAGCAGTGCCCCCCTCGCGGGGGGAAGCACAGATACGCAGTATTTT. This codes for CASSAPLAGGSTDTQYF. The chain couples TRBV6-1 to TRBJ2-3, with 8 bases lining up with TRBD2. There are 17 residues in the CDR3. Germline values: CDR1 MNHNS, CDR2 SASEGT. The junction had 9 bases not matched to a gene; V was cut back by 4 bases and J by 0 bases.

This chain uses TRBV19 with TRBJ1-6, with 8 bases identical to TRBD1. The CDR3 runs 16 residues. After removal of 4 bases from V and 0 bases from J, the junction contained 2 bases not matched to a gene. Germline values: CDR1 LNHDA, CDR2 SQIVND (reference sequence). CDR3 protein: CASSKDRVSYNSPLHF. The CDR3 DNA reads as TGTGCCAGTAGTAAGGACAGGGTCTCCTATAATTCACCCCTCCACTTT.

The CDR3 spells CASSPTGALSGANVLTF. The CDR3 DNA reads as TGTGCCAGCTCACCGACAGGGGCCCTCTCTGGGGCCAACGTCCTGACTTTC. V usage is TRBV18 and J usage is TRBJ2-6, with 8 positions matching TRBD1. The V gene end was trimmed by 3 bases and the J gene end by 0 bases; junction bases not matched to a gene: 4. Germline lookup yields CDR1 KGHSH and CDR2 LQKENI. The CDR3 has 17 residues.

Worth noting for this clone: This specimen includes other DNA sequences encoding the same CDR3. The V and J genes are TRBV30 and TRBJ1-2, with D uncertain. The CDR3 consists of 11 residues. Germline CDR1 and CDR2: GTSNPN and SVGIG (reference sequence). The V gene lost 1 base and the J gene lost 7 bases, with 7 bases spanning the gap. The DNA for the CDR3 is TGTGCCTGGAGTGGACAAGGTGGCTACACCTTC. It encodes CAWSGQGGYTF.